This T cell receptor beta chain was captured in a study of blood T cell repertoires in COVID-19. Clones were sequenced by immunoSEQ multiplex PCR, and TCRdb holds only the in-frame ones, with some missing. The repertoire has 80,000 to 95,000 clones, roughly 84% of them found once; the top ten carry roughly 30%. CDR3 length equals 18 residues. Germline lookup yields CDR1 MDHEN and CDR2 SYDVKM. The V gene lost 2 bases and the J gene lost 2 bases, with 19 bases spanning the gap. The sequenced sample consisted of peripheral blood. The rearrangement joins TRBV28 to TRBJ1-3; no clear D. The receptor comes from a woman older than 75 with active or convalescent COVID-19. CDR3 sequence reads: CASSLEGPRDRPGNTIYF. CDR3 nucleotide sequence: TGTGCCAGCAGTTTAGAGGGTCCACGAGACCGCCCTGGAAACACCATATATTTT.